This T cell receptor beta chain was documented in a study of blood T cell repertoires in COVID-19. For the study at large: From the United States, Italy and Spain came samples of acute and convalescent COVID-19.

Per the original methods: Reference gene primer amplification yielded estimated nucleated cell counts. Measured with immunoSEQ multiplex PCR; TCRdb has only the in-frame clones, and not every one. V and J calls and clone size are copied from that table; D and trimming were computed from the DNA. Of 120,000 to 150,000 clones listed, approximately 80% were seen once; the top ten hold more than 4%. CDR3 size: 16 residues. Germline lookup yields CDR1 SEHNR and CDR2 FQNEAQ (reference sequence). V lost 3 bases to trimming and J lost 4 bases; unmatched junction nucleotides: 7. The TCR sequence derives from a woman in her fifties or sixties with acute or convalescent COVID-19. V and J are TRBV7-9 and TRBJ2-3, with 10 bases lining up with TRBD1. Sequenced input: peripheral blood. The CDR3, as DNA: TGTGCCAGCAGCTTCTTCGGACAGGGGGAGGCAGATACGCAGTATTTT. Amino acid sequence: CASSFFGQGEADTQYF.